This T cell receptor beta chain was recovered during a study of blood T cell repertoires in COVID-19. Trimming took 3 bases from V and 5 from J, leaving 13 bases between them. The CDR3 loop spans 14 amino acids. From germline, CDR1 is MRHNA and CDR2 SNTAGT. In the original workflow: Researchers report that nucleated cell counts were estimated from reference gene primer amplification. The data were produced by immunoSEQ multiplex PCR, yet TCRdb's version contains in-frame clones alone and is incomplete. D and trimming were read from the DNA, whereas the V and J calls and clone size are those reported in that table. The data show 200,000 or so clones, with 80% to 90% seen just once and less than 15% held by the top ten.

The specimen sequenced was peripheral blood. The TCR comes from a human donor in a cohort sampled during active COVID-19. The J gene is TRBJ2-5, the V gene TRBV6-4; a weak D match, TRBD1 (5 bases). CDR3 sequence (DNA): TGTGCCAGCAGTGAGAACAGGATGGTGGAGACCCAGTACTTC. Translated: CASSENRMVETQYF.